These T cell receptor beta chains were read from a single sample in a study of T cell repertoires in cytomegalovirus infection. Using its own MiXCR run on the reads, TCRdb lists one record per CDR3 protein. The sample yields more than 500,000 distinct CDR3 sequences, approximately 15% seen once. Sequenced: CD8+ T cells from PBMCs. Source of these receptors: a human donor in good health (CMV status not recorded). Some clones in this sample may be carry-over from other donors' samples. CDR3s include the opening cysteine and the closing phenylalanine or tryptophan. The order of the fields is J gene, clone size, D gene, V gene, CDR3 protein, CDR3 DNA. A D gene is named only where the DNA matches it firmly. Size is omitted from some rows. Given values are once, few, many or a class for expanded clones.

>TRBJ1-5|many|TRBD1|TRBV7-6
CASSPGTGLQPQHF
TGTGCCAGCAGCCCTGGGACAGGGCTCCAGCCCCAGCATTTT
>TRBJ1-2|few|-|TRBV5-4
CASSLSQGGGYGYTF
TGTGCCAGCAGCTTGTCCCAGGGTGGTGGCTATGGCTACACCTTC
>TRBJ2-1|-|TRBD1|TRBV15
CATSRSQTGGEQFF
TGTGCCACCAGCAGATCTCAGACAGGGGGTGAGCAGTTCTTC
>TRBJ2-1|many|-|TRBV15
CATSRDSRELDHEQFF
TGTGCCACCAGCAGAGATTCGAGAGAACTTGACCATGAGCAGTTCTTC
>TRBJ1-1|many|TRBD1|TRBV5-1
CASSSGQGTEAFF
TGCGCCAGCAGCTCGGGACAGGGCACTGAAGCTTTCTTT
>TRBJ2-7|few|-|TRBV7-9
CASSLGATLSAANYEQYF
TGTGCCAGCAGCTTAGGTGCCACCTTGTCGGCGGCTAACTACGAGCAGTACTTC
>TRBJ2-7|many|TRBD1|TRBV29-1
CSVETGKSYEQYF
TGCAGCGTTGAGACAGGGAAGTCCTACGAGCAGTACTTC
>TRBJ2-3|-|-|TRBV7-3
CASSPVQLADTQYF
TGTGCCAGCAGCCCCGTCCAGTTGGCAGATACGCAGTATTTT
>TRBJ2-7|many|-|TRBV20-1
CSARSPRAYEQYF
TGCAGTGCTAGATCTCCCAGGGCCTACGAGCAGTACTTC
>TRBJ2-6|-|-|TRBV9
CASSGSLDSGANVLTF
TGTGCCAGCAGCGGGAGTTTAGACTCTGGGGCCAACGTCCTGACTTTC
>TRBJ1-1|many|-|TRBV7-9
CASSLGVIGTEAFF
TGTGCCAGCAGCTTAGGTGTCATCGGCACTGAAGCTTTCTTT
>TRBJ2-3|many|-|TRBV7-8
CASSLRRASTDTQYF
TGTGCCAGCAGCTTACGCAGGGCCAGCACAGATACGCAGTATTTT
>TRBJ2-5|many|TRBD1|TRBV7-6
CASSFGQGALRQETQYF
TGTGCCAGCAGTTTCGGACAGGGCGCCTTACGACAAGAGACCCAGTACTTC
>TRBJ2-7|few|-|TRBV5-5
CASSHLGRGGYEQYF
TGTGCCAGCAGCCATCTCGGGCGTGGAGGGTACGAGCAGTACTTC
>TRBJ2-7|many|-|TRBV7-2
CASRSAGSYEQYF
TGTGCCAGCAGGTCGGCGGGGAGCTACGAGCAGTACTTC
>TRBJ2-3|few|TRBD2|TRBV25-1
CASSTRGLAGEADTQYF
TGTGCCAGCAGTACCCGGGGACTAGCGGGAGAAGCAGATACGCAGTATTTT
>TRBJ2-1|many|-|TRBV6-5
CASSYSSSNEQFF
TGTGCCAGCAGTTACTCGAGCAGCAATGAGCAGTTCTTC
>TRBJ2-7|-|TRBD1|TRBV6-2/TRBV6-3
CASSYLQGSSYEQYF
TGTGCCAGCAGTTACTTACAGGGGAGCTCCTACGAGCAGTACTTC
>TRBJ2-3|many|TRBD2|TRBV7-9
CASSFGVTSVADTQYF
TGTGCCAGCAGCTTCGGGGTGACTAGCGTTGCAGATACGCAGTATTTT
>TRBJ1-1|many|TRBD1|TRBV7-2
CASSFGQGNTEAFF
TGTGCCAGCAGCTTTGGACAGGGGAACACTGAAGCTTTCTTT
>TRBJ2-7|many|TRBD1|TRBV7-2
CASSFYRGVYEQYF
TGTGCCAGCAGTTTTTACAGGGGGGTCTACGAGCAGTACTTC
>TRBJ2-5|-|-|TRBV5-6
CASINWRRDSQETQYF
TGTGCCAGCATCAACTGGCGGCGGGACTCCCAAGAGACCCAGTACTTC
>TRBJ1-2|-|-|TRBV29-1
CSAEEQGIGGYTF
TGCAGCGCTGAAGAACAGGGTATTGGTGGCTACACCTTC
>TRBJ2-3|few|TRBD1|TRBV24-1
CATEGTGSTDTQYF
TGTGCCACGGAAGGGACAGGGAGCACAGATACGCAGTATTTT
>TRBJ2-2|many|TRBD2|TRBV19
CASRRTSENTGELFF
TGTGCCAGTAGACGGACTAGCGAAAACACCGGGGAGCTGTTTTTT
>TRBJ2-1|-|TRBD2|TRBV20-1
CSAREAGDSYNEQFF
TGCAGTGCTAGAGAAGCGGGAGACTCCTACAATGAGCAGTTCTTC
>TRBJ2-5|-|TRBD1|TRBV5-1
CASSIRTGQETQYF
TGCGCCAGCAGCATACGGACAGGGCAAGAGACCCAGTACTTC
>TRBJ1-4|-|-|TRBV27
CASSQGNPSLNEKLFF
TGTGCCAGCAGTCAGGGTAACCCATCCCTAAATGAAAAACTGTTTTTT
>TRBJ2-1|many|-|TRBV24-1
CATSDLGQGNEQFF
TGTGCCACCAGTGATTTGGGGCAGGGAAATGAGCAGTTCTTC
>TRBJ1-5|many|-|TRBV7-9
CASSSIRAGINQPQHF
TGTGCCAGCAGCTCCATACGTGCAGGTATCAATCAGCCCCAGCATTTT
>TRBJ1-5|few|TRBD1|TRBV6-1
CASILRGDSNQPQHF
TGTGCCAGCATCCTCAGGGGGGATAGCAATCAGCCCCAGCATTTT
>TRBJ2-3|many|TRBD1|TRBV24-1
CATSDLGQGVSDTQYF
TGTGCCACCAGTGATTTAGGACAGGGGGTATCGGATACGCAGTATTTT